The text below deals with one T cell receptor beta chain. Original processing notes: Estimated nucleated cell counts came from reference gene primer amplification. Libraries were prepared by immunoSEQ multiplex PCR; TCRdb keeps only in-frame clonotypes and omits some of them. That table is the source of V, J and clone size, and D and trimming were worked out from the DNA. The table lists 100,000 to 150,000 clones, approximately 85% of them singletons. The CDR3 totals 22 residues. Germline loops: CDR1 MNHNS, CDR2 SASEGT. V was clipped by 2 bases and J by 6 bases; unmatched bases: 22. This sample was included in a study of blood T cell repertoires in COVID-19. Whole-study context: COVID-19 samples, acute and convalescent, were from the United States, Italy and Spain. PBMCs, B-cell-depleted T cells, or T cells were the source of the cDNA or gDNA that made up the material.

Seattle patients were enrolled during active infection and followed longitudinally. The V gene is TRBV6-1, the J gene TRBJ2-6, with 10 bases that match TRBD2. This sequence was found in an elderly woman with COVID-19, enrolled during active disease. Sequencing was carried out using peripheral blood. In DNA, the CDR3 is TGTGCCAGCAGTGAAATATATCGGCTAGCGGGAGAAAGTAGGCTCTTGGCCAACGTCCTGACTTTC. Residues: CASSEIYRLAGESRLLANVLTF.